These 2 T cell receptor beta chains were sequenced from one sample in a study of blood T cell repertoires in COVID-19. Method: immunoSEQ multiplex PCR; TCRdb's copy keeps in-frame clones and lacks some. In the table there are approximately 210,000 clones, roughly 94% of which are singletons. The source material was peripheral blood. The receptors were sampled from a man younger than 45 with COVID-19, enrolled during active disease.

This chain joins TRBV19 and TRBJ2-1, with a weak D call TRBD1 (6 bases). CDR1 LNHDA and CDR2 SQIVND come from the germline V gene (reference sequence). This CDR3 comprises 14 residues. Trimming removed 3 bases at V and 5 bases at J, with 11 bases between. The CDR3 is CASSIRDTNNEQFF. Here the CDR3 DNA reads TGTGCCAGTAGTATTAGGGACACAAACAATGAGCAGTTCTTC. The full variable domain, with the rest looked up from reference TRBV19 and TRBJ2-1, is DGGITQSPKYLFRKEGQNVTLSCEQNLNHDAMYWYRQDPGQGLRLIYYSQIVNDFQKGDIAEGYSVSREKKESFPLTVTSAQKNPTAFYLCASSIRDTNNEQFFGPGTRLTVL.

The V and J genes are TRBV12-5 and TRBJ1-1; 8 nucleotides match TRBD1. V shed 5 bases and J 3 bases; nucleotides not matched to a gene: 8. The germline V gene has CDR1 LGHNT and CDR2 FRNRAP. This CDR3 has 15 residues. CDR3 amino acids: CASGIPDRVDTEAFF. The CDR3 bases are TGTGCTAGTGGTATCCCGGACAGGGTCGACACTGAAGCTTTCTTT.